This T cell receptor (beta chain) was found in a study of T cell responses to AZD1222 COVID-19 vaccine. V was pared by 0 bases and J by 4 bases, with 13 bases between. The germline gives CDR1 LNHNV, CDR2 YYDKDF (reference sequence). The CDR3 runs to 15 residues. The data were produced by immunoSEQ multiplex PCR, yet TCRdb's version contains in-frame clones alone and is incomplete. The sample holds some 120,000 clones, roughly 90% seen once. Study findings and constraints: Along spike, vaccine-associated CD4 TCRs were found throughout, with dominance at 160-218 and 743-854.

In regard to this clone: Its target is unknown.

The sequenced sample was peripheral blood, obtained 28 days after the second AZD1222 dose. The TCR was taken from an adult who received the AZD1222 COVID-19 vaccine. V usage is TRBV15 and J usage is TRBJ2-7, with TRBD2 as a possible D gene (6 bases). The CDR3 DNA reads as TGTGCCACCAGCAGAGACTTGGCCCGGGGGTACGAGCAGTACTTC. Its protein product is CATSRDLARGYEQYF.